This T cell receptor beta chain appears in the sequencing data of a study of T cells expressing NK-cell markers. Study-wide context: Sorted CD3+CD56-NKG2C+, CD3+CD56+NKG2C- and CD3+CD56+NKG2C+ T cells were the source of the TCR beta repertoires. Overall study results and limits: The same clonotypes also predominated in the CD3+CD56-NKG2C+ fraction of a handful of donors. In roughly 6 donors, dominant CD3+CD56+NKG2C+ clones formed about 1.0-7.5% of CD8+ cells.

Regarding this clonotype: The target antigen is unknown.

Researchers built TCR beta cDNA using 5'RACE template switching with UMIs. TCRdb re-called the 5' RACE reads and shows each CDR3 protein once, DNA omitted. The listing contains roughly 450,000 distinct CDR3 sequences. Looked up from germline, CDR1 is DFQATT and CDR2 is SNEGSKA (reference sequence). The CDR3 runs 15 residues. This sequence originates from a woman between 50 and 59 years old in good health. The chain is built from TRBV20-1 and TRBJ2-6. Input material: blood T cells: a sorted CD56 or NKG2C T cell subset, CD4+ or CD8+ T cells, or bulk PBMC T cells (not recorded which). The chain's CDR3 is CSARVAGAGANVLTF.